This TCR beta chain appears in the sequencing data of a study of cytomegalovirus exposure and HLA in healthy donors. Study-wide context: In an early release, HLA-typed donors contributed about 80 million unique TCR sequences. Notes on the study in general: It was taken for granted in presence/absence analyses that sequencing depth across donors was roughly uniform.

As concerns this clone: Its cognate antigen is unknown.

60 Vbeta and 13 Jbeta primers were used in PCR. This table comes from immunoSEQ multiplex PCR, and its TCRdb copy is limited to in-frame clones, with some not included. Of some 120,000 clones listed, approximately 70% were seen once; the top ten hold about 9%. This sequence was found in a man under 40 in good health and CMV-seropositive. Specimen: PBMCs.

CDR3 nucleotide sequence: TGTGCCAGCTCACCGGAGTCCAGGGGTGGCTACGAGCAGTACTTC. It codes for CASSPESRGGYEQYF. The gene calls are TRBV18 and TRBJ2-7; TRBD1 is a possible D gene (6 bases). V lost 3 bases and J 3 bases, leaving 15 bases between the germline ends. Germline V lookup: CDR1 KGHSH, CDR2 LQKENI. This CDR3 has 15 amino acids.